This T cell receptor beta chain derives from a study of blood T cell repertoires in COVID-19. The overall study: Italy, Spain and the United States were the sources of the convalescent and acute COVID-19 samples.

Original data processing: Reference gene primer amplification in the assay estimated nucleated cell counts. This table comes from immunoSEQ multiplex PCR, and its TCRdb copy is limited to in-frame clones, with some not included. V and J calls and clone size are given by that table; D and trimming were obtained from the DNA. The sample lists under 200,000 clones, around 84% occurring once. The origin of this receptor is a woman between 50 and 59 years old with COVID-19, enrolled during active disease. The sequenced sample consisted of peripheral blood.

CDR3 DNA: TGTGCCAGCAGCTTGACTAGCGGGGGCTCGCATCTGAGCACAGATACGCAGTATTTT. As protein: CASSLTSGGSHLSTDTQYF. The V and J genes are TRBV5-6 and TRBJ2-3; 11 bases match TRBD2. This CDR3 is built from 19 residues. Germline-derived CDR1 and CDR2 are SGHDT and YYEEEE. With 1 base clipped from V and 0 bases from J, the junction kept 10 bases outside the gene matches.